What follows are 18 T cell receptor beta chains derived from one specimen sequenced in a study of control samples from healthy donors and cancer patients. Using immunoSEQ multiplex PCR, the repertoire was profiled, and TCRdb retains in-frame clones only, with some absent. The sample consists of 150,000 to 200,000 clones, about 91% of them appearing once. Sequenced input: blood. These receptors all stem from a middle-aged woman in good health.

The V gene is TRBV5-4, the J gene TRBJ2-1; a possible D gene is TRBD1 (6 bases). CDR1 and CDR2 (germline): SGHNT, YYREEE (reference sequence). V was cut by 2 bases and J by 2 bases, with 17 bases left in between. This CDR3 is built from 17 residues. The CDR3 loop is CASSFIGAGATYNEQFF. In DNA form, the CDR3 reads TGTGCCAGCAGCTTCATTGGGGCAGGGGCTACCTACAATGAGCAGTTCTTC.

The chain combines TRBV27 with TRBJ1-3, with D possibly matching TRBD1 (5 bases). Germline loops: CDR1 MNHEY, CDR2 SMNVEV (reference sequence). Trimming cost V 4 bases and J 4 bases, with 11 bases left between them. The CDR3 contains 14 residues. In DNA, the CDR3 is TGTGCCAGCAGTTCGGACATGGAGGGAAACACCATATATTTT. Residues: CASSSDMEGNTIYF.

On this clone itself: At one end, the junction sequence differs from germline, possibly due to a read error. The chain employs TRBV7-3 and TRBJ2-1; no definite D call. The CDR3 is 13 residues long. The V gene's germline CDR1 is SGHTA and CDR2 FQGTGA. The CDR3 sequence: CASSLFSDNEQFF. In DNA form, the CDR3 reads TGTGCCAGCAGCCTTTTCTCCGACAATGAGCAGTTCTTC.

The chain joins TRBV29-1 to TRBJ1-5, with D possibly being TRBD1 (5 bases). The ends were cut back, 6 bases at V and 0 bases at J, with 15 bases in the middle. The CDR3 runs to 15 residues. Germline CDR1 SQVTM, CDR2 ANQGSEA. The CDR3 DNA reads TGCAGCGTCTGGGGACCGAGTTATAGCAATCAGCCCCAGCATTTT. Protein: CSVWGPSYSNQPQHF. Together with reference TRBV29-1 and TRBJ1-5, the CDR3 gives the full variable domain: SAVISQKPSRDICQRGTSLTIQCQVDSQVTMMFWYRQQPGQSLTLIATANQGSEATYESGFVIDKFPISRPNLTFSTLTVSNMSPEDSSIYLCSVWGPSYSNQPQHFGDGTRLSIL.

The chain has TRBV6-5 and TRBJ1-1; D unresolved. V was shortened by 8 bases and J by 11 bases, with 15 bases between the two germline ends. CDR3 length: 11 residues. Looked up from germline, CDR1 is MNHEY and CDR2 is SVGAGI. The CDR3 protein is CASGSRAPAFF. The DNA for the CDR3 is TGTGCCAGCGGCTCCCGTGCCCCGGCTTTCTTT.

The chain joins TRBV5-1 to TRBJ2-1; TRBD2 agrees at 10 bases. V gave up 4 bases and J gave up 4 bases; unmatched junction bases: 8. This CDR3 region has 16 residues. Germline values: CDR1 SGHRS, CDR2 YFSETQ. The CDR3 nucleotides read TGCGCCAGCAGCCCCACGATAGCGGGGGGATACAATGAGCAGTTCTTC. Its translation: CASSPTIAGGYNEQFF.

The rearrangement uses TRBV28 and TRBJ1-2; D is possibly TRBD1 (6 bases). Trimming took 3 bases from V and 6 from J, leaving 20 bases between them. Germline V gene data show CDR1 as MDHEN and CDR2 as SYDVKM. This CDR3 is built from 16 residues. The DNA for the CDR3 is TGTGCCAGCAGTTTCGAAACAGGGAATTCGATGGATGGCTACACCTTC. Its translation is CASSFETGNSMDGYTF.

This chain uses TRBV9 with TRBJ1-3; TRBD1 aligns across 7 bases. The CDR3 consists of 16 residues. CDR1 and CDR2 from the germline V gene are SGDLS and YYNGEE. The V segment lost 3 bases and the J segment 0 bases; nucleotides outside the gene matches: 6. CDR3 protein: CASSDRDRDSGNTIYF. The CDR3, as DNA: TGTGCCAGCAGCGACCGAGACAGGGACTCTGGAAACACCATATATTTT.

The gene calls are TRBV9 and TRBJ2-5; a possible D gene is TRBD1 (5 bases). The germline V gene has CDR1 SGDLS and CDR2 YYNGEE. The CDR3 extends over 14 amino acids. Trimming stripped 0 bases from V and 2 bases from J, with 8 bases between. The CDR3 reads CASSVGGLQETQYF. CDR3 coding DNA: TGTGCCAGCAGCGTAGGGGGCCTTCAAGAGACCCAGTACTTC.

V and J are TRBV5-4 and TRBJ2-5; TRBD2 aligns across 12 bases. The CDR3 consists of 14 residues. The germline CDR1 and CDR2 sequences are SGHNT and YYREEE (reference sequence). J was trimmed by 3 bases and V by 4 bases; bases with no gene match: 1. CDR3 protein: CASSASGGEETQYF. The CDR3 DNA follows: TGTGCCAGCAGCGCTAGCGGGGGGGAAGAGACCCAGTACTTC.

The CDR3 DNA sequence: TGCGCCAGCAGCCAAGATCAGGCCTTCTATGGCTACACCTTC. Protein: CASSQDQAFYGYTF. The rearrangement links TRBV4-1 to TRBJ1-2; D gene uncertain. The germline V gene has CDR1 MGHRA and CDR2 YSYEKL. The CDR3 contains 14 residues. V shed 0 bases and J shed 4 bases, with 9 bases lying between them.

The V call is TRBV4-1, the J call TRBJ1-2, with D possibly matching TRBD1 (5 bases). CDR1 MGHRA and CDR2 YSYEKL come from the germline V gene. The ends were cut back, 0 bases at V and 2 bases at J, with 10 bases in the middle. The CDR3 loop spans 15 amino acids. The CDR3 is CASSQDLEGNYGYTF. Here the CDR3 DNA reads TGCGCCAGCAGCCAAGATTTAGAGGGGAACTATGGCTACACCTTC.

This chain links TRBV6-5 with TRBJ1-2; TRBD1 matches 8 bases. Germline CDR1 reads MNHEY; CDR2 reads SVGAGI. The CDR3 has 14 amino acids. Losses at the gene ends were 4 bases for V and 8 bases for J; bases not matched to a gene: 9. Here the CDR3 reads CASSSGQATRGYTF. DNA of the CDR3: TGTGCCAGCAGTTCGGGACAGGCGACTCGAGGCTACACCTTC.

This clone is labeled medium-sized. This chain connects TRBV9 to TRBJ1-1, with D hard to call. This CDR3 contains 14 residues. The germline V gene encodes CDR1 SGDLS and CDR2 YYNGEE. V lost 0 bases and J lost 2, with 8 bases in between. Here the CDR3 DNA reads TGTGCCAGCAGCGTAGTACATGAAAACACTGAAGCTTTCTTT. It is translated as CASSVVHENTEAFF.

The rearrangement links TRBV5-5 to TRBJ2-4, with 11 bases identical to TRBD1. The germline V gene encodes CDR1 SGHKS and CDR2 YYEKEE (reference sequence). The CDR3 totals 15 residues. Losses at the gene ends were 2 bases for V and 8 bases for J; bases not matched to a gene: 6. CDR3 sequence: CASSFAWDRGDIQYF. The CDR3 DNA reads as TGTGCCAGCAGCTTTGCCTGGGACAGGGGGGACATTCAGTACTTC.

V is TRBV7-9 and J is TRBJ1-1, with D maybe TRBD1 (5 bases). V was trimmed by 2 bases and J by 4 bases, leaving 14 bases between them. The CDR3 covers 15 residues. Per germline, CDR1 SEHNR and CDR2 FQNEAQ (reference sequence). The CDR3 reads CASSLPGVVGTEAFF. CDR3 nucleotide sequence: TGTGCCAGCAGCTTACCGGGGGTAGTTGGCACTGAAGCTTTCTTT.

The chain has TRBV10-2 and TRBJ2-5, with 10 bases identical to TRBD2. Germline V lookup: CDR1 WSHSY, CDR2 SAAADI. The CDR3 covers 16 residues. V shed 8 bases and J 0 bases; nucleotides not matched to a gene: 9. The CDR3 sequence is CASAQGLAAYQETQYF. In nucleotides, the CDR3 is TGCGCCAGCGCACAAGGACTAGCGGCGTACCAAGAGACCCAGTACTTC.

The V call is TRBV23-1, the J call TRBJ2-3, with D hard to call. TRBV23-1 is an ORF, and what it does is uncertain. V was shortened by 2 bases and J by 3 bases, with 15 bases between the two germline ends. CDR3 length: 16 amino acids. The CDR3 sequence is CASSQTWERRTDTQYF. The CDR3, as DNA: TGCGCCAGCAGTCAAACGTGGGAAAGGCGGACAGATACGCAGTATTTT.